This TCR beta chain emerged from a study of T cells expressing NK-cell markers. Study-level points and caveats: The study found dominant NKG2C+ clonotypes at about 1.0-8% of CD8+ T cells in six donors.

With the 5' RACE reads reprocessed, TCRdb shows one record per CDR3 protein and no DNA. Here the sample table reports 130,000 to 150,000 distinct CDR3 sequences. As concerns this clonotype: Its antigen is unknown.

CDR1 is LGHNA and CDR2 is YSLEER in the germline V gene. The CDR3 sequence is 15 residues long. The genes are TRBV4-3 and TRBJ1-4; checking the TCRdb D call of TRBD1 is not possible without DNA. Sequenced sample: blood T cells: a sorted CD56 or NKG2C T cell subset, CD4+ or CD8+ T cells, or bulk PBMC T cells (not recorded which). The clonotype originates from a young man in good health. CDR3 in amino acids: CASSQEGQGDEKLFF.